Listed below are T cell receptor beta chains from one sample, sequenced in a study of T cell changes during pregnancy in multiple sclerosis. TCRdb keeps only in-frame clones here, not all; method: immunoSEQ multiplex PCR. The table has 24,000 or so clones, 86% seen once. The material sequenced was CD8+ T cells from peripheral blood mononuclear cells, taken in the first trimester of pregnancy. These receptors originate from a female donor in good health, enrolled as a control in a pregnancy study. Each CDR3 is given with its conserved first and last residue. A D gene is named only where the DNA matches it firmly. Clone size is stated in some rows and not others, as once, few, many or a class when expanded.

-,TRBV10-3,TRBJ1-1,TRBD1,TGTGCCATCCGTTCAGGGGGCTCATCGGGAACTGAAGCTTTCTTT,CAIRSGGSSGTEAFF
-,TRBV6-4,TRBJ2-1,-,TGTGCCAGCAGTGACCCGGGGAGCTCCTACAATGAGCAGTTCTTC,CASSDPGSSYNEQFF
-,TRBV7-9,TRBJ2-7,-,TGTGCCAGCAGCTTAACGGGCTACGAGCAGTACTTC,CASSLTGYEQYF
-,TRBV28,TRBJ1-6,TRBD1,TGTGCCAGCAGTGGCTGGACAGGGAATTGGTCACCCCTCCACTTT,CASSGWTGNWSPLHF
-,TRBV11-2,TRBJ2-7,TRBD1,TGTGCCAGCACAGGGGGCACCTACGAGCAGTACTTC,CASTGGTYEQYF
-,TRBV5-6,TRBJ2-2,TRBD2,TGTGCCAGCAGCTTCCTACCGGGACTAGCGGGTCCCGGGGAGCTGTTTTTT,CASSFLPGLAGPGELFF
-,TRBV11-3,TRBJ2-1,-,TGTGCCAGCAGCTTGGTGGGAGTGGGGTATAATGAGCAGTTCTTC,CASSLVGVGYNEQFF
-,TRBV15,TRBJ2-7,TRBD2,TGTGCCACCAGCAGAGATACTAGCGGGAACTACGAGCAGTACTTC,CATSRDTSGNYEQYF
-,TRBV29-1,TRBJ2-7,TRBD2,TGCAGCGTTGGCTCTAGCGGGGGGGCCTACGAGCAGTACTTC,CSVGSSGGAYEQYF
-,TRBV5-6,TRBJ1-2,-,TGTGCCAGCAGCCTCTCCACCGGGATCAACTATGGCTACACCTTC,CASSLSTGINYGYTF
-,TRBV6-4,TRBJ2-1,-,TGTGCCAGCAGTGAAGTAGCGGACTCCTACAATGAGCAGTTCTTC,CASSEVADSYNEQFF
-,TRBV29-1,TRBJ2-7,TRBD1,TGCAGCGTGGACAGGGCGGGAGAGCAGTACTTC,CSVDRAGEQYF
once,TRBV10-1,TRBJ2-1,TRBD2,TGCGCCAGCAGAGGTTCAACTAGCGGGGAAAACTATGAGCAGTTCTTC,CASRGSTSGENYEQFF
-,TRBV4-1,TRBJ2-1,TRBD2,TGCGCCAGCAGCCAAGAACTAGCGGGGGGGCTTGATGAGCAGTTCTTC,CASSQELAGGLDEQFF
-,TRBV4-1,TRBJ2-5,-,TGCGCCAGCAGCCATCTGGGGGCTGAGACCCAGTACTTC,CASSHLGAETQYF
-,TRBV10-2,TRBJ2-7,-,TGCGCCAGCAGCCCCGGACAGAACTACGAGCAGTACTTC,CASSPGQNYEQYF
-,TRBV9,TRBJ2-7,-,TGTGCCAGCAGCGTAGACGAGGTGGGGCATTTAAACGAGCAGTACTTC,CASSVDEVGHLNEQYF
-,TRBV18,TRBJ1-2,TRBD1,TGTGCCAGCTCACCGACAGGGGGCGGAAGCTATGGCTACACCTTC,CASSPTGGGSYGYTF
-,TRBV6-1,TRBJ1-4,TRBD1,TGTGCCAGCAGTGAGGGACAGGGTAATGAAAAACTGTTTTTT,CASSEGQGNEKLFF
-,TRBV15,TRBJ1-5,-,TGTGCCACCAGCAGAGATGGGAGCCAGCCCCAGCATTTT,CATSRDGSQPQHF
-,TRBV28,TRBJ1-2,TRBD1,TGTGCCAGCAGCCCCAACAGGGGGTTAGTCTATGGCTACACCTTC,CASSPNRGLVYGYTF
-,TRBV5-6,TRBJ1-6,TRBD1,TGTGCCAGCAGCTTGGGGGACAGTGACCTTTCACCCCTCCACTTT,CASSLGDSDLSPLHF
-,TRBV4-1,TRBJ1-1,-,TGCGCCAGCAGCCAAGAAATAGGGGCCACTGAAGCTTTCTTT,CASSQEIGATEAFF
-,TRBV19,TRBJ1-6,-,TGTGCCAGTTGCCCGGCGGGCAATTCACCCCTCCACTTT,CASCPAGNSPLHF
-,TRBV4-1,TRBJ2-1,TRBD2,TGCGCCAGCAGCCATTTAGCGGGTCTCTCCTACAATGAGCAGTTCTTC,CASSHLAGLSYNEQFF
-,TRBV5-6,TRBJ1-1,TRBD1,TGTGCCAGCAGCTCACAGGGGTACACTGAAGCTTTCTTT,CASSSQGYTEAFF
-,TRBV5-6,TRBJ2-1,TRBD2,TGTGCCAGCAGCCCAACCGGGGGGGTCAATGAGCAGTTCTTC,CASSPTGGVNEQFF
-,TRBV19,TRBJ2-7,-,TGTGCCAGTAGTATGTCGTCCAGCGGGTACGAGCAGTACTTC,CASSMSSSGYEQYF
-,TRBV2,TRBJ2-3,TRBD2,TGTGCCAGCAGTGAAAGGACTAGCGGGACCTCTACGCAGTATTTT,CASSERTSGTSTQYF
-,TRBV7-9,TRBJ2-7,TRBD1,TGTGCCAGCAGCTTATGGGACAGCTACGAGCAGTACTTC,CASSLWDSYEQYF
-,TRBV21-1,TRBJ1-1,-,TGTGCCAGCAGCGCACAGCCCATGAACACTGAAGCTTTCTTT,CASSAQPMNTEAFF
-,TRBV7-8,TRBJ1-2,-,TGTGCCAGCAGCCAGGCCGGGCGGGACTCAGGCTATGGCTACACCTTC,CASSQAGRDSGYGYTF
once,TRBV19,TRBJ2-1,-,TGTGCCAGTAGTTCAGGACAGTACAATGAGCAGTTCTTC,CASSSGQYNEQFF
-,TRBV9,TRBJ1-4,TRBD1,TGTGCCAGCAGCGTAGGGGGGACAGGGCTCAATGAAAAACTGTTTTTT,CASSVGGTGLNEKLFF
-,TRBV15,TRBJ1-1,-,TGTGCCACCAGCAGGGGGGGAATCAGGGCTTTCTTT,CATSRGGIRAFF
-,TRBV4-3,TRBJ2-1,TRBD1,TGCGCCAGCAGCCCAAGGGGGCTAGACAATGAGCAGTTCTTC,CASSPRGLDNEQFF
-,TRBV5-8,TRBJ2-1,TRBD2,TGTGCCAGCAGCTTCGGGAGGCTTTCCTACAATGAGCAGTTCTTC,CASSFGRLSYNEQFF
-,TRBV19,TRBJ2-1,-,TGTGCCAGTAGTCCTTACAGGGAAGGCGAGCAGTTCTTC,CASSPYREGEQFF
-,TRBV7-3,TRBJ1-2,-,TGTGCCAGCAGCTTAGGGGCTCGGGGCTACACCTTC,CASSLGARGYTF
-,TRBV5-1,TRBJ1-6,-,TGCGCCAGCAGCTGGTTTGCAGGGAAGAGTTCACCCCTCCACTTT,CASSWFAGKSSPLHF
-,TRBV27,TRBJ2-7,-,TGTGCCAGCGGGTCGACAGCGACATACGAGCAGTACTTC,CASGSTATYEQYF
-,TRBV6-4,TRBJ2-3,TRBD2,TGTGCCAGCAGTGGCTCCGGGACTAGCGGGGGGTCAGATACGCAGTATTTT,CASSGSGTSGGSDTQYF
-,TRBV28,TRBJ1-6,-,TGTGCCAGCAGTTTATCTGACACCTATAATTCACCCCTCCACTTT,CASSLSDTYNSPLHF
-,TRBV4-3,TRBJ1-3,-,TGCGCCAGCAGCCAAGGGGCGGGCTCTGGAAACACCATATATTTT,CASSQGAGSGNTIYF
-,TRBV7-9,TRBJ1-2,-,TGTGCCAGCAGCCCATACTTTCGACAGGATCGGTATGGCTACACCTTC,CASSPYFRQDRYGYTF
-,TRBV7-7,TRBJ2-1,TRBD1,TGTGCTAGCAGCCCTACAGGGGAAAATGAGCAGTTCTTC,CASSPTGENEQFF
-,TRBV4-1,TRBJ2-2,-,TGCGCCAGCAGCCAAGCGATAGGGGGAAGGACCGGGGAGCTGTTTTTT,CASSQAIGGRTGELFF
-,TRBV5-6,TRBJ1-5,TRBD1,TGTGCCAGCAGCTCAACCGGACAGGGGATGAGCAATCAGCCCCAGCATTTT,CASSSTGQGMSNQPQHF
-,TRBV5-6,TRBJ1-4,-,TGTGCCAGCAGCCTTCCTAATGAAAAACTGTTTTTT,CASSLPNEKLFF
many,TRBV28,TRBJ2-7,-,TGTGCCAGCATCGTATCAGCCTCTCCCGGGTACGAGCAGTACTTC,CASIVSASPGYEQYF